This passage covers 25 T cell receptor beta chains from one sample sequenced in a study of memory CD4+ T cells and cytomegalovirus serostatus. The sort gate was single viable CD3+CD4+CD8-CD45RO+ cells for memory CD4+ T cells. Assay used: immunoSEQ multiplex PCR; TCRdb lists only in-frame clones, some missing. This sample has about 53,000 clones, with about 78% found just once. The sequenced sample consisted of memory CD4+ T cells from blood. All receptors come from an adult in good health and CMV-seronegative.

The rearrangement links TRBV9 to TRBJ1-2; tentative D call: TRBD1 (6 bases). This CDR3 is built from 15 residues. CDR1 SGDLS and CDR2 YYNGEE come from the germline V gene. Trimming pared 5 bases from V and 7 bases from J, leaving 21 bases between. The CDR3 sequence: CASRAITGTPGGYTF. The DNA of the CDR3 is TGTGCCAGCAGGGCTATTACAGGGACCCCCGGTGGCTACACCTTC.

V and J are TRBV11-1 and TRBJ2-3; D gene unclear. The CDR3 totals 15 residues. Per the germline V gene, CDR1 is SGHAT and CDR2 is FQDESV (reference sequence). The V end lost 3 bases, the J end lost 2 bases, and 12 bases lay between the germline ends. The CDR3 coding sequence is TGTGCCAGCAGCTTTGGACGCCCCCCCACAGATACGCAGTATTTT. Residues: CASSFGRPPTDTQYF.

This clone was seen a handful of times. The chain joins TRBV15 to TRBJ1-4, with D possibly TRBD1 on 6 matching bases. CDR1 and CDR2 (germline): LNHNV, YYDKDF (reference sequence). Deletions cut 4 bases from V and 8 bases from J, with 17 bases between. CDR3 length equals 15 residues. The CDR3 reads CATSIGGAGEEKLFF. As DNA, the CDR3 is TGTGCCACCAGCATAGGAGGGGCAGGGGAGGAAAAACTGTTTTTT.

This chain links TRBV2 with TRBJ2-7, with 13 bases aligning to TRBD2. Germline V gives CDR1 SNHLY, CDR2 FYNNEI. With V trimmed by 1 base and J by 3 bases, 9 bases remained unmatched. The CDR3 spans 18 residues. Here the CDR3 reads CASSEDYSGLAGVYEQYF. Written as DNA, the CDR3 is TGTGCCAGCAGTGAAGATTATAGTGGACTAGCGGGAGTCTACGAGCAGTACTTC.

This clone ranks as medium-sized. The V and J genes are TRBV2 and TRBJ2-2; D uncertain. The germline V gene has CDR1 SNHLY and CDR2 FYNNEI. Trimming took off 3 bases at V and 4 bases at J, with 6 bases between the two ends. The CDR3 covers 13 residues. CDR3 protein: CASSDRSTGELFF. The CDR3 nucleotides are TGTGCCAGCAGTGATCGTAGCACCGGGGAGCTGTTTTTT.

This chain uses TRBV28 with TRBJ1-2; 11 nucleotides match TRBD1. V lost 6 bases to trimming and J lost 3 bases; unmatched junction nucleotides: 9. CDR3 length equals 16 residues. The germline CDR1 and CDR2 sequences are MDHEN and SYDVKM. The CDR3 nucleotides read TGTGCCAGCAGCCCCTGGGGACAGGGGGTTTACTATGGCTACACCTTC. It specifies CASSPWGQGVYYGYTF.

The chain recombines TRBV19 with TRBJ1-1; tentative D call: TRBD1 (5 bases). The germline V gene has CDR1 LNHDA and CDR2 SQIVND (reference sequence). The V and J ends lost 5 bases and 3 bases respectively, with 13 bases between them. This CDR3 is 14 amino acids long. Here the CDR3 reads CASSPFSQDTEAFF. The CDR3 bases are TGTGCCAGTAGTCCCTTTTCACAGGACACTGAAGCTTTCTTT. The full variable domain, rest sourced from reference TRBV19 and TRBJ1-1, is DGGITQSPKYLFRKEGQNVTLSCEQNLNHDAMYWYRQDPGQGLRLIYYSQIVNDFQKGDIAEGYSVSREKKESFPLTVTSAQKNPTAFYLCASSPFSQDTEAFFGQGTRLTVV.

The chain employs TRBV2 and TRBJ1-4; D possibly corresponds to TRBD1 (6 bases). This CDR3 comprises 14 residues. Trimming removed 5 bases at V and 5 bases at J, with 12 bases between. Germline-derived CDR1 and CDR2 are SNHLY and FYNNEI. CDR3 in DNA: TGTGCCAGCAGTACGAAGACAGGAAATGAAAAACTGTTTTTT. Its translation is CASSTKTGNEKLFF.

This clone was seen a handful of times. The V and J genes are TRBV6-6 and TRBJ2-2; D ambiguous. CDR3 size: 12 residues. The ends were cut back, 0 bases at V and 6 bases at J, with 2 bases in the middle. Per the germline V gene, CDR1 is MNHNY and CDR2 is SVGAGI (reference sequence). This CDR3 reads CASSYSPGELFF. CDR3 DNA: TGTGCCAGCAGTTACTCGCCCGGGGAGCTGTTTTTT.

CDR3 amino acids: CASKRNPGGLMNTEAFF. The CDR3 DNA is TGTGCCAGTAAAAGGAACCCAGGGGGCCTCATGAACACTGAAGCTTTCTTT. V and J are TRBV19 and TRBJ1-1; 8 bases agree with TRBD1. The CDR3 spans 17 residues. Trimming cost V 7 bases and J 0 bases; bases outside gene matches: 13. Germline assignment: CDR1 LNHDA and CDR2 SQIVND (reference sequence).

This clone was observed a handful of times. J is TRBJ2-5 and V is TRBV11-2; D may be TRBD1 or TRBD2 (5 bases each). Germline V gene data show CDR1 as SGHAT and CDR2 as FQNNGV. This CDR3 region has 17 residues. Trimming pared 1 base from V and 5 bases from J, leaving 20 bases between. DNA for the CDR3: TGTGCCAGCAGCTTAGGGGTTAGGGACCTAATTTCGGAGACCCAGTACTTC. It yields the protein CASSLGVRDLISETQYF.

The chain joins TRBV18 to TRBJ1-3; possible D gene TRBD1, 5 bases. The CDR3 loop spans 15 amino acids. The V end was cut by 2 bases, the J end by 0 bases, with 8 bases between. CDR1 KGHSH and CDR2 LQKENI come from the germline V gene. The CDR3 DNA reads TGTGCCAGCTCACCAGAGGGGAACTCTGGAAACACCATATATTTT. Its translation: CASSPEGNSGNTIYF.

This sequence joins TRBV28 and TRBJ2-7; the D is unclear. The germline gives CDR1 MDHEN, CDR2 SYDVKM. The V gene lost 4 bases and the J gene lost 0 bases, with 7 bases spanning the gap. The CDR3 totals 13 residues. In DNA, the CDR3 is TGTGCCAGCAGTTCTCTGATCTCCTACGAGCAGTACTTC. Translated: CASSSLISYEQYF.

This clone appeared a single time. V gene TRBV5-6 combines with J gene TRBJ1-2; TRBD1 agrees at 7 bases. The CDR3 covers 15 residues. The germline CDR1 and CDR2 sequences are SGHDT and YYEEEE. V lost 0 bases, J lost 12 bases, and 14 bases stayed unmatched. This CDR3 is CASSLVQGDTMMDTF. The DNA of the CDR3 is TGTGCCAGCAGCTTGGTTCAGGGGGACACTATGATGGACACCTTC. Full variable domain (rest looked up from reference TRBV5-6 and TRBJ1-2): DAGVTQSPTHLIKTRGQQVTLRCSPKSGHDTVSWYQQALGQGPQFIFQYYEEEERQRGNFPDRFSGHQFPNYSSELNVNALLLGDSALYLCASSLVQGDTMMDTFGSGTRLTVV.

The chain has TRBV19 and TRBJ1-2, with no clear D. Germline CDR1 reads LNHDA; CDR2 reads SQIVND (reference sequence). CDR3 length equals 15 residues. V was cut by 5 bases and J by 3 bases, with 16 bases left in between. The CDR3 reads CASSLRIFRDYGYTF. The CDR3 coding sequence is TGTGCCAGTAGTCTAAGAATTTTTAGGGACTATGGCTACACCTTC.

The chain carries TRBV4-1 and TRBJ1-1, with 7 bases fitting TRBD1. CDR1 and CDR2 from the germline V gene are MGHRA and YSYEKL. The CDR3 totals 17 residues. V trimming: 1 base; J trimming: 0 bases; junction bases outside the gene matches: 8. The CDR3 is CASSQAGQPIMNTEAFF. The CDR3, as DNA: TGCGCCAGCAGCCAAGCGGGACAGCCTATCATGAACACTGAAGCTTTCTTT.

The V and J genes are TRBV10-3 and TRBJ2-1; perhaps TRBD2 as D (7 bases). Germline CDR1 ENHRY, CDR2 SYGVKD. This CDR3 is built from 13 residues. V was clipped by 7 bases and J by 5 bases, with 12 bases between them. The DNA of the CDR3 is TGTGCCATCAATGGGGGGGCAGACAATGAGCAGTTCTTC. Amino acid sequence: CAINGGADNEQFF.

This clone was seen only once. The chain couples TRBV19 to TRBJ2-7; TRBD1 agrees at 9 bases. The germline CDR1 and CDR2 sequences are LNHDA and SQIVND (reference sequence). The CDR3 runs to 13 residues. The trim removed 6 bases at V and 3 bases at J, leaving 3 bases unmatched. Here the CDR3 DNA reads TGTGCCAGTAGGGGGACAGGGTACTACGAGCAGTACTTC. Residues: CASRGTGYYEQYF.

This clone was detected a few times. The V and J genes are TRBV18 and TRBJ2-7; D is unclear. CDR1 KGHSH and CDR2 LQKENI come from the germline V gene. V was pared by 4 bases and J by 2 bases, with 9 bases between. This CDR3 has 13 residues. Written as DNA, the CDR3 is TGTGCCAGCTCACTCGACGCGACCTACGAGCAGTACTTC. Translating gives CASSLDATYEQYF.

The chain employs TRBV6-1 and TRBJ1-2; unclear D gene. V shed 2 bases and J shed 0 bases, with 10 bases lying between them. CDR1 MNHNS and CDR2 SASEGT come from the germline V gene. The CDR3 covers 15 residues. The CDR3 DNA sequence: TGTGCCAGCAGTGAAACTAGAGTAGCTAACTATGGCTACACCTTC. The encoded protein is CASSETRVANYGYTF.

The chain uses TRBV7-8 and TRBJ1-2, with 8 bases matching TRBD1. Trimming removed 1 base from V and 5 bases from J; junction bases left unmatched: 3. CDR1 is SGHVS and CDR2 is FQNEAQ in the germline V gene. The CDR3 spans 14 residues. The chain's CDR3 is CASSLGRTGYGYTF. The CDR3 DNA follows: TGTGCCAGCAGCTTAGGTCGGACAGGGTATGGCTACACCTTC.

This clone appeared a single time. The gene calls are TRBV7-2 and TRBJ1-3; no reliable D call. This CDR3 contains 15 residues. V was trimmed by 1 base and J by 0 bases, leaving 7 bases between them. Germline CDR1 reads SGHTA; CDR2 reads FQGNSA. The CDR3 sequence is CASSLGRSSGNTIYF. The CDR3, as DNA: TGTGCCAGCAGCTTAGGCAGGAGCTCTGGAAACACCATATATTTT. Full variable domain (missing parts from reference TRBV7-2 and TRBJ1-3): GAGVSQSPSNKVTEKGKDVELRCDPISGHTALYWYRQSLGQGLEFLIYFQGNSAPDKSGLPSDRFSAERTGGSVSTLTIQRTQQEDSAVYLCASSLGRSSGNTIYFGEGSWLTVV.

This clone was picked up one time. This sequence joins TRBV11-1 and TRBJ2-7; D ambiguous. The CDR3 extends over 13 amino acids. V was clipped by 0 bases and J by 2 bases, with 5 bases between them. The germline CDR1 and CDR2 sequences are SGHAT and FQDESV (reference sequence). The CDR3 DNA sequence: TGTGCCAGCAGCTTAGCGGTAACCTACGAGCAGTACTTC. Protein product: CASSLAVTYEQYF. The variable domain in full, with the rest retrieved from reference TRBV11-1 and TRBJ2-7, is EAEVAQSPRYKITEKSQAVAFWCDPISGHATLYWYRQILGQGPELLVQFQDESVVDDSQLPKDRFSAERLKGVDSTLKIQPAELGDSAMYLCASSLAVTYEQYFGPGTRLTVT.

The chain couples TRBV5-1 to TRBJ2-3; no clear D gene. The CDR3 contains 15 residues. Germline V lookup: CDR1 SGHRS, CDR2 YFSETQ. Trimming cost V 1 base and J 3 bases, with 12 bases left between them. The CDR3: CASSLSPSETDTQYF. The CDR3 DNA sequence: TGCGCCAGCAGCTTGTCACCCTCCGAGACAGATACGCAGTATTTT. Using reference TRBV5-1 and TRBJ2-3 for the parts outside the CDR3, the full variable domain is KAGVTQTPRYLIKTRGQQVTLSCSPISGHRSVSWYQQTPGQGLQFLFEYFSETQRNKGNFPGRFSGRQFSNSRSEMNVSTLELGDSALYLCASSLSPSETDTQYFGPGTRLTVL.

V is TRBV5-1 and J is TRBJ1-6, with 7 bases aligning to TRBD1. Germline V gene data show CDR1 as SGHRS and CDR2 as YFSETQ. The trim removed 4 bases at V and 8 bases at J, leaving 12 bases unmatched. The CDR3 is 16 residues long. The CDR3 bases are TGCGCCAGCAGCGTACCCACAGGGGAGGGGGATTCACCCCTCCACTTT. Translating gives CASSVPTGEGDSPLHF.